Below are 28 T cell receptor beta chains sequenced from a single sample in a study of shared clonotypes between healthy human individuals. Sequenced by immunoSEQ multiplex PCR; TCRdb stores in-frame clones only, minus some. The sample records roughly 1,800,000 clones, 85% to 95% being singletons. Naive CD8 isolation took CD45RO-negative cells positively selected for CCR7 and excluded terminally differentiated effector memory CD45RA+ cells. The sequencing sample was made of naive CD8+ T cells sorted from blood. The receptors originated from a man aged 18 to 29 in good health.

The gene calls are TRBV19 and TRBJ2-2; D gene ambiguous. The germline V gene has CDR1 LNHDA and CDR2 SQIVND (reference sequence). The CDR3 totals 14 residues. V lost 3 bases and J 1 base, leaving 6 bases between the germline ends. This chain's CDR3 is CASSISENTGELFF. The CDR3, as DNA: TGTGCCAGTAGTATTTCGGAGAACACCGGGGAGCTGTTTTTT.

V usage is TRBV15 and J usage is TRBJ2-7, with 15 bases matching TRBD2. The CDR3 has 16 amino acids. Germline trimming cut 5 bases from V and 4 bases from J; bases unmatched to any gene: 6. From germline, CDR1 is LNHNV and CDR2 YYDKDF (reference sequence). This CDR3 reads CATSLGLAGGGYEQYF. DNA of the CDR3: TGTGCCACCAGCTTGGGACTAGCGGGAGGAGGGTACGAGCAGTACTTC.

The CDR3 DNA follows: TGTGCCAGCAGTTTTGGGACTAGGGGAGAGACCCAGTACTTC. Translating gives CASSFGTRGETQYF. The V gene is TRBV27, the J gene TRBJ2-5; 8 bases map to TRBD2. The CDR3 covers 14 residues. Losses at the gene ends were 3 bases for V and 4 bases for J; bases not matched to a gene: 4. Germline lookup yields CDR1 MNHEY and CDR2 SMNVEV (reference sequence).

The chain is built from TRBV28 and TRBJ2-3; 8 nucleotides align to TRBD1. This CDR3 comprises 16 residues. Losses at the gene ends were 4 bases for V and 2 bases for J; bases not matched to a gene: 8. Germline loops: CDR1 MDHEN, CDR2 SYDVKM. The CDR3 sequence is CASSSSGTGTTDTQYF. The CDR3 nucleotides are TGTGCCAGCAGTTCGTCCGGGACAGGAACCACAGATACGCAGTATTTT.

J is TRBJ2-7 and V is TRBV19; a possible D gene is TRBD1 (6 bases). Germline assignment: CDR1 LNHDA and CDR2 SQIVND (reference sequence). The CDR3 is 14 residues long. V lost 3 bases and J lost 5, with 14 bases in between. The chain's CDR3 is CASSIYMGHNEQYF. In DNA, the CDR3 is TGTGCCAGTAGTATTTATATGGGACACAACGAGCAGTACTTC.

This chain links TRBV4-1 with TRBJ2-1, with TRBD2 identical over 7 bases. The germline CDR1 and CDR2 sequences are MGHRA and YSYEKL. V gave up 4 bases and J gave up 7 bases; unmatched junction bases: 4. This CDR3 has 13 amino acids. This chain's CDR3 is CASSLGRENEQFF. The DNA of the CDR3 is TGCGCCAGCAGCCTAGGGAGGGAGAATGAGCAGTTCTTC.

The rearrangement links TRBV5-6 to TRBJ2-3; 9 bases align to TRBD1. Germline V lookup: CDR1 SGHDT, CDR2 YYEEEE. With V trimmed by 3 bases and J by 0 bases, 5 bases remained unmatched. This CDR3 comprises 16 residues. CDR3 bases: TGTGCCAGCAGCTCCCTGGACAGGGGTAGCACAGATACGCAGTATTTT. Residues: CASSSLDRGSTDTQYF.

The chain uses TRBV9 and TRBJ2-7; TRBD1 matches 11 bases. V dropped 4 bases and J dropped 1; count of bases not matched to a gene: 4. This CDR3 has 15 residues. Germline CDR1 reads SGDLS; CDR2 reads YYNGEE. As DNA, the CDR3 is TGTGCCAGCAGCTCGGGACAGGGGGGTTCCTACGAGCAGTACTTC. Protein product: CASSSGQGGSYEQYF.

This chain links TRBV15 with TRBJ2-7, with 8 positions matching TRBD1. Germline V CDR1 and CDR2: LNHNV, YYDKDF (reference sequence). The trim removed 3 bases at V and 3 bases at J, leaving 7 bases unmatched. This CDR3 spans 15 amino acids. DNA for the CDR3: TGTGCCACCAGCAGCTCCAGGGGGCCGGGCTACGAGCAGTACTTC. It yields the protein CATSSSRGPGYEQYF.

The chain has TRBV4-1 and TRBJ2-3, with D perhaps matching TRBD2 (6 bases). V was shortened by 0 bases and J by 1 base, with 17 bases between the two germline ends. The length of the CDR3 is 18 residues. Germline lookup yields CDR1 MGHRA and CDR2 YSYEKL. The CDR3 region has the DNA TGCGCCAGCAGCCAAGATGAGTGGGGCAGGGAGGGCACAGATACGCAGTATTTT. Translated, it gives CASSQDEWGREGTDTQYF.

This chain connects TRBV7-8 to TRBJ1-2, with D unclear. Germline V gene data show CDR1 as SGHVS and CDR2 as FQNEAQ. This CDR3 has 15 amino acids. V shed 1 base and J shed 4 bases, with 13 bases lying between them. CDR3 sequence reads: CASSLEGLSGYGYTF. The CDR3 DNA reads TGTGCCAGCAGCTTAGAGGGTCTGAGTGGCTATGGCTACACCTTC.

The chain combines TRBV28 with TRBJ2-6; no firm D call. V was cut by 3 bases and J by 1 base, with 13 bases left in between. This CDR3 spans 17 amino acids. Germline CDR1 MDHEN, CDR2 SYDVKM. CDR3 sequence (DNA): TGTGCCAGCAGTTTTACGTGGCTCGGGTCTGGGGCCAACGTCCTGACTTTC. This gives the protein CASSFTWLGSGANVLTF.

This sequence joins TRBV9 and TRBJ2-3, with 7 bases fitting TRBD2. The CDR3 spans 16 residues. V shed 0 bases and J 2 bases; nucleotides not matched to a gene: 6. Germline CDR1 is SGDLS and CDR2 is YYNGEE. The CDR3 here is CASSVVGEGFTDTQYF. CDR3 bases: TGTGCCAGCAGCGTAGTAGGGGAGGGGTTCACAGATACGCAGTATTTT. The full variable domain, with the rest looked up from reference TRBV9 and TRBJ2-3, is DSGVTQTPKHLITATGQRVTLRCSPRSGDLSVYWYQQSLDQGLQFLIQYYNGEERAKGNILERFSAQQFPDLHSELNLSSLELGDSALYFCASSVVGEGFTDTQYFGPGTRLTVL.

The chain links TRBV5-1 to TRBJ2-5, with D perhaps matching TRBD2 (7 bases). Germline V gives CDR1 SGHRS, CDR2 YFSETQ. The length of the CDR3 is 15 residues. V lost 4 bases, J lost 3 bases, and 16 bases lay in between. In DNA, the CDR3 is TGCGCCAGCAGCGCGGGGGTCAGGGGTGAAGAGACCCAGTACTTC. It translates to CASSAGVRGEETQYF.

About this clone: The sample contains more than one DNA sequence encoding this CDR3. CDR3 bases: TGCGCCAGCAGTACAGGGGAAGAGACCCAGTACTTC. Residues: CASSTGEETQYF. The V call is TRBV10-2, the J call TRBJ2-5; 7 bases are a match to TRBD1. V was clipped by 5 bases and J by 3 bases; unmatched bases: 0. The CDR3 consists of 12 residues. Germline assignment: CDR1 WSHSY and CDR2 SAAADI.

This clone was counted once. The chain carries TRBV9 and TRBJ2-2; perhaps TRBD2 as D (5 bases). V was cut by 0 bases and J by 3 bases, with 18 bases left in between. The CDR3 totals 18 residues. Per germline, CDR1 SGDLS and CDR2 YYNGEE. The DNA of the CDR3 is TGTGCCAGCAGCGTAGAGGTCTCGGGGATTGGATACACCGGGGAGCTGTTTTTT. Residues: CASSVEVSGIGYTGELFF.

Concerning this clone itself: The sample holds other DNA sequences that translate to the same CDR3. Written as DNA, the CDR3 is TGTGCCAGCAGTGAAGCGGGGTTGAACACTGAAGCTTTCTTT. Amino acid sequence: CASSEAGLNTEAFF. The chain has TRBV6-1 and TRBJ1-1; no reliable D call. The CDR3 is 14 amino acids. CDR1 and CDR2 (germline): MNHNS, SASEGT. V was cut by 0 bases and J by 0 bases, with 5 bases left in between.

The chain links TRBV7-8 to TRBJ1-2, with D uncertain. The CDR3 runs 18 residues. Germline V gives CDR1 SGHVS, CDR2 FQNEAQ. V lost 0 bases to trimming and J lost 0 bases, with 17 bases between them. The CDR3 DNA follows: TGTGCCAGCAGCTTAGCGTCAAACCCTGAGGTAGCTAACTATGGCTACACCTTC. Encoded protein: CASSLASNPEVANYGYTF.

The chain has TRBV19 and TRBJ1-1; D is undetermined. With 8 bases removed from V and 1 base from J, the gap between germline ends came to 11 bases. The CDR3 length is 13 residues. Per germline, CDR1 LNHDA and CDR2 SQIVND (reference sequence). The CDR3 DNA follows: TGTGCCAGTTGCCGGGTCCCGAACACTGAAGCTTTCTTT. Translation gives CASCRVPNTEAFF.

This chain uses TRBV6-1 with TRBJ1-2; D is unresolved. CDR1 MNHNS and CDR2 SASEGT come from the germline V gene. The CDR3 has 13 amino acids. The ends were cut back, 2 bases at V and 0 bases at J, with 4 bases in the middle. CDR3 sequence reads: CASSESANYGYTF. The CDR3 bases are TGTGCCAGCAGTGAATCAGCTAACTATGGCTACACCTTC.

The CDR3 loop is CASSFATHNEQFF. As DNA, the CDR3 is TGTGCCAGCAGCTTTGCCACTCACAATGAGCAGTTCTTC. The chain uses TRBV7-9 and TRBJ2-1; D is ambiguous. The CDR3 covers 13 residues. Germline CDR1 and CDR2: SEHNR and FQNEAQ (reference sequence). Trimming cost V 3 bases and J 5 bases, with 8 bases left between them.

This rearrangement joins TRBV5-6 to TRBJ1-1; perhaps TRBD1 as D (5 bases). The CDR3 runs to 13 residues. The ends were cut back, 4 bases at V and 4 bases at J, with 11 bases in the middle. Germline V CDR1 and CDR2: SGHDT, YYEEEE. The DNA of the CDR3 is TGTGCCAGCAGCCTCTTCGGGGGCACTGAAGCTTTCTTT. Residues: CASSLFGGTEAFF. Full variable domain (outside the CDR3, taken from reference TRBV5-6 and TRBJ1-1): DAGVTQSPTHLIKTRGQQVTLRCSPKSGHDTVSWYQQALGQGPQFIFQYYEEEERQRGNFPDRFSGHQFPNYSSELNVNALLLGDSALYLCASSLFGGTEAFFGQGTRLTVV.

The CDR3 DNA follows: TGTGCCAGCAGTGGGGTAATATTTAACGTCCTGACTTTC. As protein: CASSGVIFNVLTF. The chain links TRBV6-1 to TRBJ2-6; D is ambiguous. Trimming removed 4 bases from V and 10 bases from J, with 11 bases in between. The germline gives CDR1 MNHNS, CDR2 SASEGT. The CDR3 length is 13 residues.

V usage is TRBV6-1 and J usage is TRBJ2-7, with 11 bases lining up with TRBD2. The germline V gene encodes CDR1 MNHNS and CDR2 SASEGT. The ends lost 7 bases at V and 0 bases at J; junction bases unmatched: 5. The CDR3 contains 15 residues. CDR3 bases: TGTGCCAGCACGGAGCTAGCGGGAGGCTCCTACGAGCAGTACTTC. Protein: CASTELAGGSYEQYF.

This chain connects TRBV28 to TRBJ1-4, with D hard to call. Trimming left V 5 bases short and J 4 bases short, with 20 bases between. This CDR3 spans 17 amino acids. The germline gives CDR1 MDHEN, CDR2 SYDVKM. Written as DNA, the CDR3 is TGTGCCAGCAGTCTTATAGGGCTCTCCCTTTTTAATGAAAAACTGTTTTTT. It translates to CASSLIGLSLFNEKLFF.

The gene calls are TRBV27 and TRBJ2-7; D assignment may be TRBD1 or TRBD2 (7 bases each). The CDR3 sequence is 17 residues long. The V gene lost 5 bases and the J gene lost 2 bases, with 22 bases spanning the gap. Germline assignment: CDR1 MNHEY and CDR2 SMNVEV (reference sequence). CDR3 amino acids: CASSLTLQGRVPYEQYF. The CDR3 DNA reads TGTGCCAGCAGTCTAACATTACAGGGGAGGGTGCCCTACGAGCAGTACTTC.

To note about this clone: The sample holds other DNA sequences that translate to the same CDR3. The CDR3 here is CASSVGVSSYEQYF. Written as DNA, the CDR3 is TGTGCCAGCAGCGTAGGGGTCAGCTCCTACGAGCAGTACTTC. The J gene is TRBJ2-7, the V gene TRBV9; D gene ambiguous. V was clipped by 0 bases and J by 0 bases, with 7 bases between them. Germline CDR1 SGDLS, CDR2 YYNGEE. There are 14 residues in the CDR3.

J is TRBJ1-5 and V is TRBV4-3; tentative D call: TRBD1 (5 bases). Germline CDR1 and CDR2: LGHNA and YSLEER. Between the trimmed V and J ends, which lost 3 bases and 3 bases, there was a span of 12 bases. CDR3 size: 15 residues. The CDR3 sequence: CASSQEHRFNQPQHF. As DNA, the CDR3 is TGCGCCAGCAGCCAGGAACACAGGTTCAATCAGCCCCAGCATTTT.